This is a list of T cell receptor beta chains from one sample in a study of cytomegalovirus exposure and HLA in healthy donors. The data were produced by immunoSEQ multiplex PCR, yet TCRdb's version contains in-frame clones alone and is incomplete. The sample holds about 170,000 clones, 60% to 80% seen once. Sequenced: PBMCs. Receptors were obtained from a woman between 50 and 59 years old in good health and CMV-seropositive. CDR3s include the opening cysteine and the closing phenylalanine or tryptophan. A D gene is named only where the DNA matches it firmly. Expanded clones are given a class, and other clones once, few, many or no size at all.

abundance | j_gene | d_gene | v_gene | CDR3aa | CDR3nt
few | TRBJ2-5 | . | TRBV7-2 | CASSLVVAETQYF | TGTGCCAGCAGCTTAGTGGTAGCGGAGACCCAGTACTTC
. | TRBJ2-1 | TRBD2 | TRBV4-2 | CASSQLTGLAGGEQFF | TGTGCCAGCAGCCAACTAACGGGACTAGCGGGAGGAGAGCAGTTCTTC
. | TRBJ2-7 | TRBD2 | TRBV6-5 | CASSSPGGRQQYF | TGTGCCAGCAGTTCCCCCGGGGGGAGACAGCAGTACTTC
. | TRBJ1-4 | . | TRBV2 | CASSEGGTTNEKLFF | TGTGCCAGCAGTGAAGGCGGGACAACTAATGAAAAACTGTTTTTT
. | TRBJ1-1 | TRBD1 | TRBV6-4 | CASSDQTGGFGNTEAFF | TGTGCCAGCAGTGACCAAACAGGGGGCTTCGGGAACACTGAAGCTTTCTTT
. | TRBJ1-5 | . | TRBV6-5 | CASSYQTGGQPQHF | TGTGCCAGCAGTTACCAGACGGGAGGCCAGCCCCAGCATTTT
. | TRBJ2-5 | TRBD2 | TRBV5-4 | CASSWGLAGGRETQYF | TGTGCCAGCAGCTGGGGACTAGCGGGAGGACGGGAGACCCAGTACTTC
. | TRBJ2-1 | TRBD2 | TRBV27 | CASSLDGTSGGPYNEQFF | TGTGCCAGCAGTTTAGATGGGACTAGCGGGGGGCCATACAATGAGCAGTTCTTC
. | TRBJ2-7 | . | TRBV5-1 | CASRPDEDEQYF | TGCGCCAGCAGGCCCGATGAGGACGAGCAGTACTTC
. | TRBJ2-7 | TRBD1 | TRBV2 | CASRDRGYEQYF | TGTGCCAGCAGGGACAGGGGCTACGAGCAGTACTTC
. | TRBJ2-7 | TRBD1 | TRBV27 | CASSWVATGNEQYF | TGTGCCAGCAGTTGGGTGGCGACAGGGAACGAGCAGTACTTC
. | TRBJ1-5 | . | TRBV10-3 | CAISEQSNQPQHF | TGTGCCATCAGTGAGCAAAGCAATCAGCCCCAGCATTTT
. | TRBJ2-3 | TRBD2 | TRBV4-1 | CASSQAWGGTTDTQYF | TGCGCCAGCAGCCAAGCCTGGGGGGGGACCACAGATACGCAGTATTTT
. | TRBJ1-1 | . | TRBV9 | CASSVVLAGETEAFF | TGTGCCAGCAGCGTAGTCCTGGCAGGGGAAACTGAAGCTTTCTTT
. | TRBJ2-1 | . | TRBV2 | CASSEYGNRANEQFF | TGTGCCAGCAGTGAATACGGGAACAGGGCCAATGAGCAGTTCTTC
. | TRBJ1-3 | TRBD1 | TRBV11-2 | CASSSIQGTGNTIYF | TGTGCCAGCAGCTCTATACAGGGGACTGGAAACACCATATATTTT
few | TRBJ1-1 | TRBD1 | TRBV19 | CASSRNTGGTEAFF | TGTGCCAGTAGTAGAAACACAGGGGGCACTGAAGCTTTCTTT
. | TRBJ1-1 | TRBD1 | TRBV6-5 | CASRRDQGGTEAFF | TGTGCCAGCAGACGGGACCAGGGGGGCACTGAAGCTTTCTTT
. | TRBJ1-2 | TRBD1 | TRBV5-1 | CASSLYTGETNYGYTF | TGCGCCAGCAGCTTGTACACAGGGGAAACCAACTATGGCTACACCTTC
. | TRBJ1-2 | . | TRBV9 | CASSRQRSYGYTF | TGTGCCAGCAGCAGACAGAGAAGCTATGGCTACACCTTC
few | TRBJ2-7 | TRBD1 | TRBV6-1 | CAIEQGARVSEQYF | TGTGCCATCGAACAGGGGGCTAGGGTCAGCGAGCAGTACTTC
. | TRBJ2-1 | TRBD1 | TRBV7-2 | CASSFTGGSEQFF | TGTGCCAGCAGCTTTACAGGGGGGAGTGAGCAGTTCTTC